This is a list of T cell receptor beta chains from one sample in a study of T cell changes during pregnancy in multiple sclerosis. Assay: immunoSEQ multiplex PCR; the TCRdb copy retains only in-frame clones and omits some. The sample includes over 80,000 clones, just over 90% seen only once; the top ten take around 0.76%. The sequencing here drew on peripheral blood, taken in the second trimester of pregnancy. The receptors derive from a female donor in good health, enrolled as a control in a pregnancy study. Each CDR3 is given with its conserved first and last residue. Fields, in order: CDR3 protein, CDR3 DNA, V gene, clone size, D gene, J gene. D genes are given only for firm matches. Clone size appears in some rows only: once, few, many, or a class for an expanded clone.

CASSPHRQGADTQYF TGTGCCAGCAGCCCACATCGACAGGGGGCAGATACGCAGTATTTT TRBV28 - TRBD1 TRBJ2-3
CASSLALAGEQFF TGTGCCAGCAGTTTGGCTCTAGCGGGTGAGCAGTTCTTC TRBV27 - TRBD2 TRBJ2-1
CASSPGGAGAGNEQFF TGTGCCAGCAGCCCCGGGGGAGCGGGGGCCGGCAATGAGCAGTTCTTC TRBV11-3 - TRBD2 TRBJ2-1
CASSNTKNTEAFF TGTGCCAGTAGTAACACAAAGAACACTGAAGCTTTCTTT TRBV19 - - TRBJ1-1
CASSVYAGGKETQYF TGTGCCAGCAGCGTATACGCTGGCGGAAAAGAGACCCAGTACTTC TRBV9 - - TRBJ2-5
CASSRSGAPTDTQYF TGTGCCAGCAGTAGGAGCGGGGCCCCCACAGATACGCAGTATTTT TRBV6-6 - TRBD2 TRBJ2-3
CASQPEGGQPQHF TGTGCCAGCCAGCCCGAGGGCGGGCAGCCCCAGCATTTT TRBV18 - - TRBJ1-5
CASSSRDRGAEAFF TGCGCCAGCAGCTCCAGGGACAGGGGTGCTGAAGCTTTCTTT TRBV5-1 - TRBD1 TRBJ1-1
CASSLLPAGTPYEQYF TGTGCCAGCAGCTTGTTACCAGCGGGAACACCCTACGAGCAGTACTTC TRBV5-6 - TRBD2 TRBJ2-7
CASGSGLTSSTDTQYF TGTGCTAGTGGTTCTGGACTGACATCTAGCACAGATACGCAGTATTTT TRBV12-5 - - TRBJ2-3
CASSSWPRTDTQYF TGTGCCAGCAGCTCGTGGCCTAGGACAGATACGCAGTATTTT TRBV5-6 - - TRBJ2-3
CAWRFDSVASYEQYF TGTGCCTGGAGATTTGACAGCGTAGCCTCCTACGAGCAGTACTTC TRBV30 - - TRBJ2-7
CASRGGTGGHLNQPQHF TGTGCCAGCCGAGGGGGTACAGGGGGGCACCTAAATCAGCCCCAGCATTTT TRBV2 few TRBD1 TRBJ1-5
CASSLGTGETQYF TGTGCCAGCAGCTTAGGGACAGGAGAGACCCAGTACTTC TRBV7-9 once TRBD1 TRBJ2-5
CASSQGTGPGKLFF TGCGCCAGCAGCCAAGGGACAGGGCCTGGAAAACTGTTTTTT TRBV5-1 - TRBD1 TRBJ1-4
CASSPRPGGIGEQYF TGTGCCAGCTCACCACGTCCAGGCGGGATAGGCGAGCAGTACTTC TRBV18 - - TRBJ2-7
CASRGLADGTLRITDTQYF TGCGCCAGCCGAGGACTAGCGGACGGGACCCTAAGAATCACAGATACGCAGTATTTT TRBV5-1 - TRBD2 TRBJ2-3
CASSVAGGRALSQETQYF TGTGCCAGCAGCGTAGCAGGCGGGAGGGCCTTAAGCCAAGAGACCCAGTACTTC TRBV9 - TRBD2 TRBJ2-5
CASSLPGGEKDTQYF TGTGCCAGCAGCTTACCCGGGGGGGAGAAGGATACGCAGTATTTT TRBV13 - TRBD2 TRBJ2-3
CASSYSSGDNPYEQYF TGTGCCAGCAGTTACTCCAGCGGGGATAATCCCTACGAGCAGTACTTC TRBV6-6 - TRBD2 TRBJ2-7
CASSLGRMGETQYF TGTGCTAGCAGCCTCGGGAGAATGGGAGAGACCCAGTACTTC TRBV7-7 once - TRBJ2-5
CASSYVMGRGAFF TGTGCCAGCAGTTACGTAATGGGCAGGGGAGCTTTCTTT TRBV6-5 - - TRBJ1-1
CASSWRGKHYEQYF TGTGCCAGCAGCTGGAGGGGAAAACACTACGAGCAGTACTTC TRBV5-4 - - TRBJ2-7
CAWSAGTGYGYTF TGTGCCTGGAGTGCGGGGACAGGGTATGGCTACACCTTC TRBV30 - TRBD1 TRBJ1-2
CASSLPSRGNTIYF TGTGCCAGCAGCCTCCCCTCCCGGGGAAACACCATATATTTT TRBV7-2 - - TRBJ1-3